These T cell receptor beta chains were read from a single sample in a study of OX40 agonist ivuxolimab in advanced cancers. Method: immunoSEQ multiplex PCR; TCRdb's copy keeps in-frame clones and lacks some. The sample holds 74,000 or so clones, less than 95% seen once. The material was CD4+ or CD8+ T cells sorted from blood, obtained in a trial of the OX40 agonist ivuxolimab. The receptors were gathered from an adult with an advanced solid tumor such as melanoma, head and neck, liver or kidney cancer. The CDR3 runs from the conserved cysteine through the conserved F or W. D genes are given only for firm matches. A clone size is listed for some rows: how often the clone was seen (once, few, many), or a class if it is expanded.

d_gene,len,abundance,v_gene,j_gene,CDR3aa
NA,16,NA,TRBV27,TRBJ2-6,CASSQIQGSGANVLTF
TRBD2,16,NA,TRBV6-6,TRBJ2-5,CASSPPGLAYQETQYF
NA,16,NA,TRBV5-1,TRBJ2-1,CASSLAGVSSYNEQFF
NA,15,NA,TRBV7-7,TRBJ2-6,CASSRKQSRANVLTF
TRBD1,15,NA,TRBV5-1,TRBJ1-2,CASSGGGQGDYGYTF
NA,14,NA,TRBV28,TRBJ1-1,CASRAGDTYYEAFF
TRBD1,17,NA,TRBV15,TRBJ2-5,CATSRDTGTGREETQYF
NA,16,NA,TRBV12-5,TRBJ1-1,CASGPQRASTPTEAFF
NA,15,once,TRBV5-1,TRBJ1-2,CASSVDGSADYGYTF
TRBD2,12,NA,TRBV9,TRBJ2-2,CASGGLVGELFF
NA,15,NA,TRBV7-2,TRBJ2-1,CASSPPGGVSNEQFF
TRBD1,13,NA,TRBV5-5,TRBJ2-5,CASSLTGVETQYF
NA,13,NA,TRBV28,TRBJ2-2,CASSLFGTGELFF
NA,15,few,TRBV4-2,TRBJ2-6,CASSQLGSGANVLTF
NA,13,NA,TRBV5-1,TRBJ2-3,CASSSRDGDTQYF
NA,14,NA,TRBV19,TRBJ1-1,CASRTDSINTEAFF
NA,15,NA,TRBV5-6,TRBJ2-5,CASSLLQGVRETQYF
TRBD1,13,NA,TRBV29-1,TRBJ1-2,CSAGTVTGYGYTF
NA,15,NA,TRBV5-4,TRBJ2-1,CASSLDSQQYNEQFF
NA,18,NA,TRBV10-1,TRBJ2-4,CASSEETGTPGAKNIQYF
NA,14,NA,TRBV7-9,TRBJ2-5,CASSFWGLGETQYF
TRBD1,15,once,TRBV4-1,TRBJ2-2,CASGPGQGRTGELFF
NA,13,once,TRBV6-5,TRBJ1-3,CASSRGSGNTIYF
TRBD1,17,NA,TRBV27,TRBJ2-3,CASSFIALGQGPNTQYF